The 13 T cell receptor beta chains below come from one sample, sequenced in a study of T cell repertoires in cytomegalovirus infection. TCRdb reprocessed the reads via MiXCR and lists one record per CDR3 protein. The data show 630,000 or so distinct CDR3 sequences, approximately 25% seen once. The specimen sequenced was CD8+ T cells from PBMCs. Every receptor here comes from a human donor in good health (CMV status not recorded). Some clones in this sample may be carry-over from other donors' samples.

This clonotype was seen only a few times. The J gene is TRBJ1-5, the V gene TRBV20-1, with D maybe TRBD1 (6 bases). This CDR3 has 14 residues. Trimming took 1 base from V and 4 from J, leaving 11 bases between them. The germline V gene has CDR1 DFQATT and CDR2 SNEGSKA (reference sequence). The CDR3 is CSARVRGGNQPQHF. The CDR3 DNA sequence: TGCAGTGCTAGAGTCAGGGGTGGAAATCAGCCCCAGCATTTT.

The chain is built from TRBV6-2 or TRBV6-3 and TRBJ2-7; D may correspond to TRBD1 or TRBD2 (5 bases each). This CDR3 has 19 amino acids. Germline lookup yields CDR1 MNHEY and CDR2 SVGEGT. V dropped 1 base and J dropped 3 bases, with 25 bases sitting between them. The CDR3 nucleotides are TGTGCCAGCAGTTACTTGAATTCGGGGAACGGGACCCCTGGCTACGAGCAGTACGTC. Translated: CASSYLNSGNGTPGYEQYV.

This clonotype was detected only a few times. The rearrangement joins TRBV5-6 to TRBJ2-2; no clear D gene. This CDR3 is built from 13 residues. Germline V gene lookup returns CDR1 SGHDT and CDR2 YYEEEE. Deletions cut 0 bases from V and 7 bases from J, with 7 bases between. The CDR3 reads CASSLAVNGELFF. The CDR3 DNA follows: TGTGCCAGCAGCTTGGCCGTGAACGGGGAGCTGTTTTTT.

In DNA, the CDR3 is TGTGCCGTCCTAGACACCGGCTACACCTTC. Amino acids: CAVLDTGYTF. The rearrangement uses TRBV10-3 and TRBJ1-2; D is undetermined. The CDR3 spans 10 residues. Per the germline V gene, CDR1 is ENHRY and CDR2 is SYGVKD. Trimming took 11 bases from V and 8 from J, leaving 12 bases between them.

This clonotype was seen many times. The chain employs TRBV7-6 and TRBJ1-2; the D gene is possibly TRBD1 (6 bases). Trimming pared 1 base from V and 7 bases from J, leaving 16 bases between. Germline V gene sequence: CDR1 SGHVS, CDR2 FNYEAQ. The CDR3 extends over 15 amino acids. Written as DNA, the CDR3 is TGTGCCAGCAGCTTAGAGTGGGACACCTTGGGTGGCTACACCTTC. Encoded protein: CASSLEWDTLGGYTF.

The chain is built from TRBV28 and TRBJ2-3; 8 bases are shared with TRBD1. There are 16 residues in the CDR3. Losses at the gene ends were 5 bases for V and 1 base for J; bases not matched to a gene: 8. Germline CDR1 and CDR2: MDHEN and SYDVKM. CDR3 in amino acids: CASSPRQGSRTDTQYF. CDR3 bases: TGTGCCAGCAGTCCTCGACAGGGGTCTCGCACAGATACGCAGTATTTT.

The chain has TRBV27 and TRBJ2-7; possibly TRBD2 for D (5 bases). Germline V gives CDR1 MNHEY, CDR2 SMNVEV (reference sequence). The CDR3 contains 13 residues. Trimming took 6 bases from V and 2 from J, leaving 11 bases between them. The CDR3 is CASSYGKAYEQYF. The DNA of the CDR3 is TGTGCCAGCAGCTACGGGAAGGCCTACGAGCAGTACTTC.

Regarding this clonotype: A much larger clone sits a single nucleotide away, making a read error possible. The chain uses TRBV6-2 or TRBV6-3 and TRBJ2-5, with 7 positions matching TRBD1. This CDR3 has 15 residues. After removal of 4 bases from V and 5 bases from J, the junction contained 10 bases not matched to a gene. The germline gives CDR1 MNHEY, CDR2 SVGEGT. This chain's CDR3 is CASSFLTGMLETQYF. The CDR3 nucleotides are TGTGCCAGCAGTTTCCTGACAGGGATGTTGGAGACCCAGTACTTC.

This clonotype came up a few times. Lacking the conserved final phenylalanine or tryptophan, this CDR3 likely reflects a read error. No DNA is shown, since the ends of the CDR3 on it are uncertain; the CDR3 is the one TCRdb lists. V gene TRBV19 combines with J gene TRBJ1-1; TRBD1 reflects the table's D call only, with no check against the DNA. Germline V gene data show CDR1 as LNHDA and CDR2 as SQIVND (reference sequence). Both ends counted, the CDR3 spans 18 residues. The CDR3 loop is CASSSQDRDSILFGGREI.

The chain is built from TRBV20-1 and TRBJ1-1; D not resolved. Per germline, CDR1 DFQATT and CDR2 SNEGSKA (reference sequence). The CDR3 runs 15 residues. V was clipped by 3 bases and J by 1 base, with 15 bases between them. The CDR3 protein is CSARAAQKSNTEAFF. The DNA of the CDR3 is TGCAGTGCTAGGGCAGCACAAAAATCGAACACTGAAGCTTTCTTT.

Only a few counts were recorded for this clonotype. The chain recombines TRBV7-9 with TRBJ1-3, with TRBD1 matching over 8 bases. The CDR3 is 13 residues long. Germline V gene data show CDR1 as SEHNR and CDR2 as FQNEAQ (reference sequence). Trimming took 10 bases from V and 5 from J; bases not matched to a gene: 7. The CDR3 bases are TGTGCCACCCAGGACAGGGTGAGAAACACCATATATTTT. Its protein is CATQDRVRNTIYF.

This clonotype was observed a few times. V and J are TRBV19 and TRBJ2-1, with a tentative D call TRBD2 (5 bases). The germline V gene has CDR1 LNHDA and CDR2 SQIVND (reference sequence). The CDR3 has 13 amino acids. V was pared by 2 bases and J by 8 bases, with 10 bases between. The CDR3 DNA follows: TGTGCCAGTAGTATAAGGGTTAGCGATGAGCAGTTCTTC. Translation: CASSIRVSDEQFF.

The V call is TRBV28, the J call TRBJ2-7, with D perhaps TRBD1 or TRBD2 (5 bases each). V was trimmed by 6 bases and J by 3 bases, leaving 12 bases between them. The germline V gene encodes CDR1 MDHEN and CDR2 SYDVKM. This CDR3 is 13 amino acids long. The CDR3 DNA follows: TGTGCCAGCAGGGGGGACCTGGGCTACGAGCAGTACTTC. Its protein is CASRGDLGYEQYF.